The rows below give T cell receptor beta chains drawn from one sample of a study of vaccination effects on CD4 cells after COVID-19. Generated by immunoSEQ multiplex PCR, the TCRdb table keeps only in-frame clones and is missing some. The profile shows more than 50,000 clones, about 80% of them singletons. These receptors are not linked to any known antigen. The starting material was CD4+ T cells from PBMCs cultured with HCoV-OC43 spike peptides, obtained after COVID-19 vaccination. The receptors were sampled from a human donor who received a COVID-19 vaccine. Each CDR3 is given with its conserved first and last residue. D genes are given only for firm matches. Rows give clone size only sometimes, using once, few, many, or a class for an expanded clone.

abundance: few; j_gene: TRBJ1-1; len: 12; d_gene: -; v_gene: TRBV12-3/TRBV12-4; CDR3nt: TGTGCCAGCAATATCATGAACACTGAAGCTTTCTTT; CDR3aa: CASNIMNTEAFF
abundance: -; j_gene: TRBJ2-1; len: 15; d_gene: TRBD1; v_gene: TRBV2; CDR3nt: TGTGCCAGCAGTGAACAGGGGGCGGCCTACAATGAGCAGTTCTTC; CDR3aa: CASSEQGAAYNEQFF
abundance: -; j_gene: TRBJ1-2; len: 14; d_gene: -; v_gene: TRBV19; CDR3nt: TGTGCCAGTAGCAAACAGGGAATCAACTATGGCTACACCTTC; CDR3aa: CASSKQGINYGYTF
abundance: -; j_gene: TRBJ1-1; len: 15; d_gene: -; v_gene: TRBV16; CDR3nt: TGTGCCAGCAGCCAATTAGGGCCGTTGGGGACTGAAGCTTTCTTT; CDR3aa: CASSQLGPLGTEAFF
abundance: few; j_gene: TRBJ1-2; len: 14; d_gene: TRBD1; v_gene: TRBV9; CDR3nt: TGTGCCAGCAGCGCCTGGGACAGGGGGGAAGGCTACACCTTC; CDR3aa: CASSAWDRGEGYTF
abundance: few; j_gene: TRBJ2-3; len: 13; d_gene: -; v_gene: TRBV5-1; CDR3nt: TGCGCCAGCAGTCACGGGGTAGCAGATACGCAGTATTTT; CDR3aa: CASSHGVADTQYF
abundance: -; j_gene: TRBJ1-2; len: 17; d_gene: TRBD1; v_gene: TRBV5-4; CDR3nt: TGTGCCAGCACCACCGATCGGACAGGGAGGAGTAACTATGGCTACACCTTC; CDR3aa: CASTTDRTGRSNYGYTF
abundance: -; j_gene: TRBJ2-5; len: 15; d_gene: -; v_gene: TRBV6-2/TRBV6-3; CDR3nt: TGTGCCAGCAGTTACTCTTCGACTAGTCCAGAGACCCAGTACTTC; CDR3aa: CASSYSSTSPETQYF
abundance: -; j_gene: TRBJ1-5; len: 16; d_gene: -; v_gene: TRBV19; CDR3nt: TGTGCCAGTAGCCCAGGGAAGGGCTCCCTCCGGCAGCCCCAGCATTTT; CDR3aa: CASSPGKGSLRQPQHF
abundance: few; j_gene: TRBJ1-5; len: 13; d_gene: -; v_gene: TRBV2; CDR3nt: TGTGCCAGCAGTGTCGATAGCAATCAGCCCCAGCATTTT; CDR3aa: CASSVDSNQPQHF
abundance: -; j_gene: TRBJ2-3; len: 15; d_gene: -; v_gene: TRBV27; CDR3nt: TGTGCCAGCAGTCCTACCTGGGTATTCACAGATACGCAGTATTTT; CDR3aa: CASSPTWVFTDTQYF
abundance: -; j_gene: TRBJ1-2; len: 13; d_gene: TRBD1; v_gene: TRBV4-3; CDR3nt: TGCGCCAGCAGCCAAGGACAGGGTTTCGGCTACACCTTC; CDR3aa: CASSQGQGFGYTF
abundance: -; j_gene: TRBJ2-5; len: 15; d_gene: -; v_gene: TRBV24-1; CDR3nt: TGTGCCACCAGTGATCCTACAGGCCTCCGGGAGACCCAGTACTTC; CDR3aa: CATSDPTGLRETQYF
abundance: -; j_gene: TRBJ1-5; len: 16; d_gene: -; v_gene: TRBV28; CDR3nt: TGTGCCAGCAGCCCTTTGGGGGACGCGAGCAATCAGCCCCAGCATTTT; CDR3aa: CASSPLGDASNQPQHF
abundance: few; j_gene: TRBJ1-1; len: 15; d_gene: TRBD1; v_gene: TRBV4-3; CDR3nt: TGCGCCAGCAGCAGACGGACAGGCGTCGTCACTGAAGCTTTCTTT; CDR3aa: CASSRRTGVVTEAFF
abundance: -; j_gene: TRBJ1-3; len: 18; d_gene: -; v_gene: TRBV5-1; CDR3nt: TGCGCCAGCAGCTTGGTCCCCAACAGGTTCGGGTCTGGAAACACCATATATTTT; CDR3aa: CASSLVPNRFGSGNTIYF
abundance: -; j_gene: TRBJ1-4; len: 15; d_gene: -; v_gene: TRBV29-1; CDR3nt: TGCAGCGTTGGGGGAACAGGGACAACTAATGAAAAACTGTTTTTT; CDR3aa: CSVGGTGTTNEKLFF
abundance: few; j_gene: TRBJ1-4; len: 16; d_gene: TRBD1; v_gene: TRBV5-1; CDR3nt: TGCGCCAGCAGCTTGTACGGGGGACAGGGGTATGAAAAACTGTTTTTT; CDR3aa: CASSLYGGQGYEKLFF
abundance: -; j_gene: TRBJ2-4; len: 16; d_gene: TRBD1; v_gene: TRBV5-6; CDR3nt: TGTGCCAGCAGCACTCCCGGGACAGGGACCCAAAACATTCAGTACTTC; CDR3aa: CASSTPGTGTQNIQYF
abundance: -; j_gene: TRBJ2-1; len: 15; d_gene: TRBD2; v_gene: TRBV6-5; CDR3nt: TGTGCCAGCAGGAGGATGGGGGGGTCCTACAATGAGCAGTTCTTC; CDR3aa: CASRRMGGSYNEQFF
abundance: -; j_gene: TRBJ1-1; len: 14; d_gene: TRBD1; v_gene: TRBV7-8; CDR3nt: TGTGCCAGCAGCTCCAGGGGGCAGGGCACTGAAGCTTTCTTT; CDR3aa: CASSSRGQGTEAFF
abundance: -; j_gene: TRBJ2-3; len: 16; d_gene: -; v_gene: TRBV18; CDR3nt: TGTGCCAGCTCACCACAGAAGCAGGGGACCACAGATACGCAGTATTTT; CDR3aa: CASSPQKQGTTDTQYF
abundance: -; j_gene: TRBJ1-4; len: 15; d_gene: TRBD1; v_gene: TRBV11-2; CDR3nt: TGTGCCAGCAGCGTATCCGGGACAGGGGAGAAAAAACTGTTTTTT; CDR3aa: CASSVSGTGEKKLFF
abundance: once; j_gene: TRBJ2-2; len: 17; d_gene: -; v_gene: TRBV7-8; CDR3nt: TGTGCCAGCAGCCCGGTAATAGGCACAAGTGGGCCCGGGGAGCTGTTTTTT; CDR3aa: CASSPVIGTSGPGELFF
abundance: -; j_gene: TRBJ1-4; len: 13; d_gene: -; v_gene: TRBV6-5; CDR3nt: TGTGCCAGCAGTCGGGACGCTAATGAAAAACTGTTTTTT; CDR3aa: CASSRDANEKLFF
abundance: few; j_gene: TRBJ2-5; len: 13; d_gene: TRBD2; v_gene: TRBV7-3; CDR3nt: TGTGCCAGCAGCTCGACTAGCCTCGAGACCCAGTACTTC; CDR3aa: CASSSTSLETQYF
abundance: once; j_gene: TRBJ2-1; len: 13; d_gene: -; v_gene: TRBV6-5; CDR3nt: TGTGCCAGCAGGTCCGGGACCCCCAATGAGCAGTTCTTC; CDR3aa: CASRSGTPNEQFF
abundance: -; j_gene: TRBJ1-1; len: 14; d_gene: -; v_gene: TRBV4-1; CDR3nt: TGCGCCAGCAGCCAAGTAGGGGGTGTCACTGAAGCTTTCTTT; CDR3aa: CASSQVGGVTEAFF
abundance: -; j_gene: TRBJ2-2; len: 14; d_gene: TRBD1; v_gene: TRBV7-3; CDR3nt: TGTGCCAGCAGCTTAAACAGGGGTACCGGGGAGCTGTTTTTT; CDR3aa: CASSLNRGTGELFF
abundance: -; j_gene: TRBJ2-1; len: 16; d_gene: -; v_gene: TRBV24-1; CDR3nt: TGTGCCACCAGTGATTCGACAGGGACTCGGCTGAATGAGCAGTTCTTC; CDR3aa: CATSDSTGTRLNEQFF
abundance: -; j_gene: TRBJ2-3; len: 14; d_gene: TRBD2; v_gene: TRBV7-3; CDR3nt: TGTGCCAGCAGCTGGGGACTAGCGGCAGATACGCAGTATTTT; CDR3aa: CASSWGLAADTQYF
abundance: -; j_gene: TRBJ2-1; len: 12; d_gene: -; v_gene: TRBV2; CDR3nt: TGTGCCAGCATCCTCGGGGGCAATGAGCAGTTCTTC; CDR3aa: CASILGGNEQFF
abundance: -; j_gene: TRBJ2-1; len: 14; d_gene: TRBD1; v_gene: TRBV19; CDR3nt: TGTGCCAGTACTCGACAGGGGACTTACAATGAGCAGTTCTTC; CDR3aa: CASTRQGTYNEQFF
abundance: -; j_gene: TRBJ1-2; len: 11; d_gene: TRBD1; v_gene: TRBV12-3/TRBV12-4; CDR3nt: TGTGCCAGCAGTACCGGACAGGTCTACACCTTC; CDR3aa: CASSTGQVYTF
abundance: -; j_gene: TRBJ2-2; len: 13; d_gene: -; v_gene: TRBV18; CDR3nt: TGTGCCAGTCGGGCAGAGGGCACCGGGGAGCTGTTTTTT; CDR3aa: CASRAEGTGELFF
abundance: -; j_gene: TRBJ1-2; len: 14; d_gene: -; v_gene: TRBV5-8; CDR3nt: TGTGCCAGCAGCTCGTACACAGGGTCCTATGGCTACACCTTC; CDR3aa: CASSSYTGSYGYTF
abundance: -; j_gene: TRBJ1-1; len: 13; d_gene: -; v_gene: TRBV5-1; CDR3nt: TGCGCCAGCAGCCGACCGGGACAAGCTGAAGCTTTCTTT; CDR3aa: CASSRPGQAEAFF
abundance: -; j_gene: TRBJ1-3; len: 15; d_gene: -; v_gene: TRBV5-1; CDR3nt: TGCGCCAGCAGTCCTGACAGCAGCTCTGGAAACACCATATATTTT; CDR3aa: CASSPDSSSGNTIYF
abundance: -; j_gene: TRBJ1-6; len: 14; d_gene: -; v_gene: TRBV4-3; CDR3nt: TGCGCCAGCAGCCAAGAGTTGGTCAGCTCACCCCTCCACTTT; CDR3aa: CASSQELVSSPLHF
abundance: -; j_gene: TRBJ2-1; len: 15; d_gene: TRBD1; v_gene: TRBV28; CDR3nt: TGTGCCAGCAGTTCGGGACAGTTTACCTACAATGAGCAGTTCTTC; CDR3aa: CASSSGQFTYNEQFF
abundance: -; j_gene: TRBJ2-1; len: 21; d_gene: TRBD2; v_gene: TRBV19; CDR3nt: TGTGCCAGTAGACCGCGGGAACCGGGACTAGCGGTGAGAAGCTCCTACAATGAGCAGTTCTTC; CDR3aa: CASRPREPGLAVRSSYNEQFF
abundance: -; j_gene: TRBJ1-2; len: 16; d_gene: TRBD1; v_gene: TRBV6-4; CDR3nt: TGTGCCAGCAGTGACTGGTTCGACAGGGGGATAGGTGGCTACACCTTC; CDR3aa: CASSDWFDRGIGGYTF
abundance: -; j_gene: TRBJ2-2; len: 14; d_gene: TRBD2; v_gene: TRBV19; CDR3nt: TGTGCCAGTAGTCGGGACTATTACACCGGGGAGCTGTTTTTT; CDR3aa: CASSRDYYTGELFF
abundance: -; j_gene: TRBJ2-4; len: 12; d_gene: -; v_gene: TRBV2; CDR3nt: TGTGCCAGCTCTAGTCGGTCGGACATTCAGTACTTC; CDR3aa: CASSSRSDIQYF
abundance: -; j_gene: TRBJ2-3; len: 17; d_gene: TRBD2; v_gene: TRBV18; CDR3nt: TGTGCCAGCTCACCGGGTAGCGGGGGGTCGCGCACAGATACGCAGTATTTT; CDR3aa: CASSPGSGGSRTDTQYF
abundance: -; j_gene: TRBJ2-1; len: 16; d_gene: TRBD1; v_gene: TRBV7-3; CDR3nt: TGTGCCAGCAGCCTGCAACCGGGACAGGGTCACAATGAGCAGTTCTTC; CDR3aa: CASSLQPGQGHNEQFF
abundance: -; j_gene: TRBJ1-1; len: 15; d_gene: -; v_gene: TRBV30; CDR3nt: TGTGCCTGGACCCGGGGCTTAATGATGAACACTGAAGCTTTCTTT; CDR3aa: CAWTRGLMMNTEAFF
abundance: -; j_gene: TRBJ1-2; len: 14; d_gene: -; v_gene: TRBV6-5; CDR3nt: TGTGCCAGCAGTTACAACAGGGCTACTAGTGGCTACACCTTC; CDR3aa: CASSYNRATSGYTF
abundance: -; j_gene: TRBJ2-1; len: 11; d_gene: -; v_gene: TRBV30; CDR3nt: TGTGCCTGGAGTCGGCTGTATGAGCAGTTCTTC; CDR3aa: CAWSRLYEQFF
abundance: -; j_gene: TRBJ2-3; len: 14; d_gene: -; v_gene: TRBV18; CDR3nt: TGTGCCAGCTCAATAGCGGCTAGCACAGATACGCAGTATTTT; CDR3aa: CASSIAASTDTQYF
abundance: -; j_gene: TRBJ1-1; len: 12; d_gene: -; v_gene: TRBV12-3/TRBV12-4; CDR3nt: TGTGCCAGCAGTCCTGGATACACTGAAGCTTTCTTT; CDR3aa: CASSPGYTEAFF
abundance: -; j_gene: TRBJ1-5; len: 15; d_gene: -; v_gene: TRBV28; CDR3nt: TGTGCCAGCAGCCACAGTTGGGGTCCTCATCAGCCCCAGCATTTT; CDR3aa: CASSHSWGPHQPQHF
abundance: -; j_gene: TRBJ1-2; len: 14; d_gene: TRBD1; v_gene: TRBV6-6; CDR3nt: TGTGCCAGCAGTAGGGGGCAGAATAACTATGGCTACACCTTC; CDR3aa: CASSRGQNNYGYTF
abundance: -; j_gene: TRBJ2-1; len: 16; d_gene: TRBD2; v_gene: TRBV7-3; CDR3nt: TGTGCCAGCAGCTTAATGGGGACTAGCGGGGACAATGAGCAGTTCTTC; CDR3aa: CASSLMGTSGDNEQFF
abundance: -; j_gene: TRBJ1-4; len: 14; d_gene: -; v_gene: TRBV18; CDR3nt: TGTGCCAGCTCACCGACCCAGGGGCTTGAAAAACTGTTTTTT; CDR3aa: CASSPTQGLEKLFF
abundance: -; j_gene: TRBJ2-2; len: 14; d_gene: -; v_gene: TRBV5-1; CDR3nt: TGCGCCAGCAGCTTAGACATCATCACCGGGGAGCTGTTTTTT; CDR3aa: CASSLDIITGELFF
abundance: few; j_gene: TRBJ2-2; len: 13; d_gene: TRBD2; v_gene: TRBV18; CDR3nt: TGTGCCAGCTCACCAGGACTAGCTTCTGAGCTGTTTTTT; CDR3aa: CASSPGLASELFF
abundance: -; j_gene: TRBJ1-5; len: 14; d_gene: -; v_gene: TRBV18; CDR3nt: TGTGCCAGCTCACCAGTCAGGGAAGGTCAGCCCCAGCATTTT; CDR3aa: CASSPVREGQPQHF